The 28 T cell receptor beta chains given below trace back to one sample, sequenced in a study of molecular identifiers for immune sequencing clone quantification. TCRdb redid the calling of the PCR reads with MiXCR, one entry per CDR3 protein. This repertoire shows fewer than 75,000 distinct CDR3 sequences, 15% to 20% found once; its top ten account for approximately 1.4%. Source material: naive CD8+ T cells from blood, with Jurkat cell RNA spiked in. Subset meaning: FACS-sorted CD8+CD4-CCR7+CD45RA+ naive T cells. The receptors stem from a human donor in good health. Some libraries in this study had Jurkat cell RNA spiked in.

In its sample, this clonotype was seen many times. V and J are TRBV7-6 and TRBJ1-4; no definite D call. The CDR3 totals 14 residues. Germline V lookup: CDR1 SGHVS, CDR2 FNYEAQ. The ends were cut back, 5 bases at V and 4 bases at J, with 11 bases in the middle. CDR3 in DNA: TGTGCCAGCAGCCTGACACGATTTAATGAAAAACTGTTTTTT. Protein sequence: CASSLTRFNEKLFF.

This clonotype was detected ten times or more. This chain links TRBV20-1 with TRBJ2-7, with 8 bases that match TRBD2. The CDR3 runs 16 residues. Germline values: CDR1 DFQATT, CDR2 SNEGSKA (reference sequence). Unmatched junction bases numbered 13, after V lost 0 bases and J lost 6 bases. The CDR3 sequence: CSARDLAGVPPPEQYF. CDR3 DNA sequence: TGCAGTGCTAGAGACCTAGCGGGCGTCCCCCCCCCCGAGCAGTACTTC.

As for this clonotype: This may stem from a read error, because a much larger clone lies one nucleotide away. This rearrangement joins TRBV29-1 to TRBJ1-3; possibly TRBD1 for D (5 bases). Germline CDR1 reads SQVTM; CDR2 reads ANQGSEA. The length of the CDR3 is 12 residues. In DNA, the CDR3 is TGCAGCGTTGCTTCCTCCGGCGGGACCACATATTTT. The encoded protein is CSVASSGGTTYF.

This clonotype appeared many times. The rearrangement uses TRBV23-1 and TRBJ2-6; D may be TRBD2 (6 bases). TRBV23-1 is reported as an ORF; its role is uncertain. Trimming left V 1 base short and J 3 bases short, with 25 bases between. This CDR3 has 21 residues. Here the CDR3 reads CASSQWEDETGDLVGANVLTF. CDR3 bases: TGCGCCAGCAGTCAATGGGAGGACGAAACGGGAGATCTGGTTGGGGCCAACGTCCTGACTTTC.

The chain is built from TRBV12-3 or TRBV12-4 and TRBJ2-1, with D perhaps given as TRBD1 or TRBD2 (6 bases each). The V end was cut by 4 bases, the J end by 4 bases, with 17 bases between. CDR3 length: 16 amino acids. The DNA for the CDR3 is TGTGCCAGCAGTTCGGAGGGGGGATTCCCTTACAATGAGCAGTTCTTC. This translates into CASSSEGGFPYNEQFF.

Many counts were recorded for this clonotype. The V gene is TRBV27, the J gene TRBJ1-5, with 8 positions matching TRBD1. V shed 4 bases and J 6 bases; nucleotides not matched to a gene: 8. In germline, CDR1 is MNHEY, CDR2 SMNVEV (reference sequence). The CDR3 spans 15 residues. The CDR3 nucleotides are TGTGCCAGCAGTTCTCGGACAGGGTTTGGTCAGCCCCAGCATTTT. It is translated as CASSSRTGFGQPQHF.

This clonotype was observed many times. The DNA of the CDR3 is TGTGCCAGCAGCCAAGAAGGCAGCAATCAGCCCCAGCATTTT. Amino acids: CASSQEGSNQPQHF. The V and J genes are TRBV28 and TRBJ1-5; D gene ambiguous. Germline V gene sequence: CDR1 MDHEN, CDR2 SYDVKM. Trimming removed 6 bases from V and 1 base from J, with 10 bases in between. The CDR3 loop spans 14 amino acids. Supplemented by reference TRBV28 and TRBJ1-5, the full variable domain reads DVKVTQSSRYLVKRTGEKVFLECVQDMDHENMFWYRQDPGLGLRLIYFSYDVKMKEKGDIPEGYSVSREKKERFSLILESASTNQTSMYLCASSQEGSNQPQHFGDGTRLSIL.

Here the CDR3 DNA reads TGTGCCAGCAGCTTGGGGGGACTAGCGGAATACTCCTACGAGCAGTACTTC. Its protein product is CASSLGGLAEYSYEQYF. The chain carries TRBV5-6 and TRBJ2-7, with TRBD2 matching over 11 bases. J gave up 0 bases and V 0 bases, and 5 bases lay outside the gene matches. Germline CDR1 is SGHDT and CDR2 is YYEEEE. This CDR3 spans 17 amino acids.

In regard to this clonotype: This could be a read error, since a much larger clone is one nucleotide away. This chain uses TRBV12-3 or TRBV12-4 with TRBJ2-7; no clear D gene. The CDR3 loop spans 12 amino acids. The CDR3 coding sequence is TGTGCCCGCAGTTTGCCTGGCTACGAGCAGTACTTC. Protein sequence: CARSLPGYEQYF.

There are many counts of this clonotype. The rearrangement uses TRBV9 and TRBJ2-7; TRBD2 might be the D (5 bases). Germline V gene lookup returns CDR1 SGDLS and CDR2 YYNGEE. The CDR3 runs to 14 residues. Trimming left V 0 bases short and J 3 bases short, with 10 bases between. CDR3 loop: CASSVEADYYEQYF. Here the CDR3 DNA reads TGTGCCAGCAGCGTAGAGGCAGACTACTACGAGCAGTACTTC.

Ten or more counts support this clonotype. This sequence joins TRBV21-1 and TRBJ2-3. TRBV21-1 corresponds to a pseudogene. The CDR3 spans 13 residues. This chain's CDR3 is CASSELRGDTQYF. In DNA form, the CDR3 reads TGTGCCAGCAGTGAGCTTCGAGGAGATACGCAGTATTTT.

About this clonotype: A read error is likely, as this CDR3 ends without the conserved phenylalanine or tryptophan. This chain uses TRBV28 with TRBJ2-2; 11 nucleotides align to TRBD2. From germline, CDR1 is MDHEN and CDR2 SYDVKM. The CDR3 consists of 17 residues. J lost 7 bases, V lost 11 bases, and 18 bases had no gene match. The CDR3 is CADTTYFTSGSHGELFL. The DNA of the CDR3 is TGTGCCGACACTACTTACTTCACTAGCGGGAGTCACGGGGAGCTGTTTTTA.

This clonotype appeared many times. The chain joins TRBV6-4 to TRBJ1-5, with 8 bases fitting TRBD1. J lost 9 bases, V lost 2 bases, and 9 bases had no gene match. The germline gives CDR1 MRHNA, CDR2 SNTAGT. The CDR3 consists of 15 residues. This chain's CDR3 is CASSDGDRSNTPQHF. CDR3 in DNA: TGTGCCAGCAGTGACGGGGACAGGTCAAATACGCCCCAGCATTTT.

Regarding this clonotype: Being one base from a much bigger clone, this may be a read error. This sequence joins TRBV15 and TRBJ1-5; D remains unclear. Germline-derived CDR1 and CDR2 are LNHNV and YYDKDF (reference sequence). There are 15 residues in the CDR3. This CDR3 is CATSRDRPISQPRHF. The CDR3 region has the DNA TGTGCCACCAGCAGAGATCGGCCGATTAGTCAGCCCCGGCATTTT.

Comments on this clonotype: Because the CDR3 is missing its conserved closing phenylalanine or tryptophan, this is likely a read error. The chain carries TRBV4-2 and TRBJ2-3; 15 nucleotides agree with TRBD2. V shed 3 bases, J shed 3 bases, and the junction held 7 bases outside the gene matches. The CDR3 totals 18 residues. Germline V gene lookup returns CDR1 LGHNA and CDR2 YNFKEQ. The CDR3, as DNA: TGTGCCAGCAGCCATCCGGGACTAGCGGGAGGATCGACAGATACGCAGTATCTT. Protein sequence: CASSHPGLAGGSTDTQYL.

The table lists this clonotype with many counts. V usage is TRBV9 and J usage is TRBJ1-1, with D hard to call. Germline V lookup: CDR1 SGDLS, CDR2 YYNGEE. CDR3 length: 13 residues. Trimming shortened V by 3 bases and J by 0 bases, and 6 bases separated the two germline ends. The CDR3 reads CASSAGVNTEAFF. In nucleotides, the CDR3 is TGTGCCAGCAGCGCCGGAGTGAACACTGAAGCTTTCTTT.

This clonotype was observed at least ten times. CDR3 sequence: CASSGPRIAGAGTDTQYF. The CDR3 region has the DNA TGTGCCAGCAGTGGCCCCCGAATTGCTGGCGCAGGCACAGATACGCAGTATTTT. This sequence joins TRBV2 and TRBJ2-3; D uncertain. Deletions cut 4 bases from V and 1 base from J, with 21 bases between. The CDR3 is made up of 18 amino acids. Germline V gives CDR1 SNHLY, CDR2 FYNNEI.

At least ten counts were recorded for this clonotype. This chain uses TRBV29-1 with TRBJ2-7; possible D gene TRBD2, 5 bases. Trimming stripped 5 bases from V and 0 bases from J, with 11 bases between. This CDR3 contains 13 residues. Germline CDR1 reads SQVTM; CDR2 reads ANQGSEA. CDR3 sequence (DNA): TGCAGCGTTTTAGCGCGGGCCTCCTACGAGCAGTACTTC. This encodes CSVLARASYEQYF.

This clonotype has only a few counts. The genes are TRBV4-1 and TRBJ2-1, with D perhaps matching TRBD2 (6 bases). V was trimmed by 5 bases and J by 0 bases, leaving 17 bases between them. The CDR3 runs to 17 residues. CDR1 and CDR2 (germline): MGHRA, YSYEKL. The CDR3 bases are TGCGCCAGCAGCGACCCTGCTCTAGCGCGCTCCTACAATGAGCAGTTCTTC. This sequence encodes CASSDPALARSYNEQFF.

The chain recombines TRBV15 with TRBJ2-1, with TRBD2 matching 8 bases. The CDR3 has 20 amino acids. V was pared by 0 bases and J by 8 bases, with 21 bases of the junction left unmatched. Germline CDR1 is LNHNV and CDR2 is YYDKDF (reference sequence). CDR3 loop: CATSRDLLAGTGGRPDEQFF. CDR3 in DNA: TGTGCCACCAGCAGAGATCTCTTGGCCGGGACTGGCGGGAGGCCGGATGAGCAGTTCTTC.

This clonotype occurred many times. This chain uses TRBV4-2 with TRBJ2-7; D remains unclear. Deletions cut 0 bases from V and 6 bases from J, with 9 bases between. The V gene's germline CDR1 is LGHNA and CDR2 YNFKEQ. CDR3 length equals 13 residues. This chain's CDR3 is CASSQDLGLEQYF. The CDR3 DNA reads TGTGCCAGCAGCCAAGATCTAGGGCTCGAGCAGTACTTC.

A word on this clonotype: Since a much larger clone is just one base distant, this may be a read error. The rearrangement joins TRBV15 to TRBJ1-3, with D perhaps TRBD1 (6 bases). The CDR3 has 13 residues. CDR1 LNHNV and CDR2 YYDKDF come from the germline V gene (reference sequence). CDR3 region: CATSGGSGTTIYF. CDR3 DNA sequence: TGTGCCACCAGCGGGGGCTCTGGAACCACCATATATTTT.

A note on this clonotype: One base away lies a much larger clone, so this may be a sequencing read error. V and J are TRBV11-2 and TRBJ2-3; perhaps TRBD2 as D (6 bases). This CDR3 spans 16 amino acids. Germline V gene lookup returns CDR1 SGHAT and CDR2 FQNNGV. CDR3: CASGFSYGRLADTQYF. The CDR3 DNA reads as TGTGCCAGCGGCTTTTCATACGGGAGATTAGCAGATACGCAGTATTTT.

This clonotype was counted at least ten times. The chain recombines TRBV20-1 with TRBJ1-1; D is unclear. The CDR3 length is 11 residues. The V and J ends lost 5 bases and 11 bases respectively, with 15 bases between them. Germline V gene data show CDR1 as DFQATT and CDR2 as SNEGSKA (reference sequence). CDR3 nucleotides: TGCAGTGCTCCCCTGCCTCATGGGGCTTTCTTT. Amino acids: CSAPLPHGAFF.

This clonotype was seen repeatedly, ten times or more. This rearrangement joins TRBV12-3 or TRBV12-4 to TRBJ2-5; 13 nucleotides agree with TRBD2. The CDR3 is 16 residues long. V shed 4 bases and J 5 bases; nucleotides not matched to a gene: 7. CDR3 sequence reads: CASSSVLAGGPETQYF. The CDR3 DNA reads TGTGCCAGCAGTTCGGTACTAGCGGGAGGGCCTGAGACCCAGTACTTC.

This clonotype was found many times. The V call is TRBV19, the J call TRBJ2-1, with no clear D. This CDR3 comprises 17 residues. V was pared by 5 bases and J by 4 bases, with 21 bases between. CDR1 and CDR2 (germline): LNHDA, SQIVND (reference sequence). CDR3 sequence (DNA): TGTGCCAGTAGTCCCGAAATTAGAAGACCGTTATACAATGAGCAGTTCTTC. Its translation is CASSPEIRRPLYNEQFF.

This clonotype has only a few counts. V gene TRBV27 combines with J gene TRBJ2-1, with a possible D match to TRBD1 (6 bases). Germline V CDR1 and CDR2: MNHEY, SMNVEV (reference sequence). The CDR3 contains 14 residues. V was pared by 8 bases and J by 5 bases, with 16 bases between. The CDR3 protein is CASSPDRSNNEQFF. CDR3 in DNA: TGTGCCAGCTCCCCTGACAGGTCGAACAATGAGCAGTTCTTC.

Here the CDR3 DNA reads TGTGCCAGCAGTCCCGGACACGATCTGGAAGCTTTCTTT. This translates into CASSPGHDLEAFF. The chain has TRBV6-5 and TRBJ1-1; possibly TRBD1 for D (5 bases). Between the trimmed V and J ends, which lost 5 bases and 8 bases, there was a span of 15 bases. CDR1 and CDR2 (germline): MNHEY, SVGAGI. The CDR3 has 13 residues.